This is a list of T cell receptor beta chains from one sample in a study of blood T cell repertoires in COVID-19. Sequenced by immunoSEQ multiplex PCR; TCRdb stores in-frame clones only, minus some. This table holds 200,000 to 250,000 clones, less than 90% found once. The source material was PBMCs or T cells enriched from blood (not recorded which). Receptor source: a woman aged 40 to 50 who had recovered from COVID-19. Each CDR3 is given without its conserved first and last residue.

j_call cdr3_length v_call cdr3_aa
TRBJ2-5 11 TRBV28 ASGGGAWETQY
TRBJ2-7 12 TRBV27 ASSTGQGKTEQY
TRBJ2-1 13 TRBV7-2 ASSSPSRSYNEQF
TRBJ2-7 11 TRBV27 ASSLGRVYEQY
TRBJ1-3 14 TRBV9 ASSDRQGLTGNTIY
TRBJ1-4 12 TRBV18 ASSPGGDNEKLF
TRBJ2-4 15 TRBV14 ASSQDFGGLAKNIQY
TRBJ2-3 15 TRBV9 ASSEEAGAGDPDTQY
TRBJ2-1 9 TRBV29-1 SAGLGGEQF
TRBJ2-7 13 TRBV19 ASSREGTGEYEQY
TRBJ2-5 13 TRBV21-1 ASSSRGQKRETQY